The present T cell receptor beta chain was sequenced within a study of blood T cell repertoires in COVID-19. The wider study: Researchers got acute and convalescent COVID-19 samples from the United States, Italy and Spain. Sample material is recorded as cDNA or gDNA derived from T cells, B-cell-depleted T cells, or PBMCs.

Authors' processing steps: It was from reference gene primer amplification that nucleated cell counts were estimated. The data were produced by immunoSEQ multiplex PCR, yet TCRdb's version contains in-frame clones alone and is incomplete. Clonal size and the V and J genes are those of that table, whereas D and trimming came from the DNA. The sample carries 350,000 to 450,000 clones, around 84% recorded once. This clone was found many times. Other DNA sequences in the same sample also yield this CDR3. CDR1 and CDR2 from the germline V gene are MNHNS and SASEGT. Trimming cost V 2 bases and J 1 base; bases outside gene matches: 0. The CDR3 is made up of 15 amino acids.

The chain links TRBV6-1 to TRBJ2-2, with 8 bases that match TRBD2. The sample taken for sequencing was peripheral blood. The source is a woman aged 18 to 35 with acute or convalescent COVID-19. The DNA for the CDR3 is TGTGCCAGCAGTGAACTAGCGGGGAACACCGGGGAGCTGTTTTTT. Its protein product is CASSELAGNTGELFF.